This record concerns one T cell receptor (beta chain) sequence. Since the CDR3 does not end with the conserved phenylalanine or tryptophan, this likely comes from a read error. Next came a second PCR, run for roughly 7 to 12 cycles, which used a sample-barcoded 5' primer along with a J-beta primer mix. TCRdb fed the 5' RACE reads into MiXCR, producing one record per CDR3 protein. Of some 1.4 million distinct CDR3 sequences listed, 40% to 50% are singletons. The data stem from a study of blood T cells in healthy people across ages. J was trimmed by 7 bases and V by 0 bases; bases with no gene match: 4. The CDR3 extends over 14 amino acids. Germline-derived CDR1 and CDR2 are SGHRS and YFSETQ.

This chain uses TRBV5-1 with TRBJ2-1; TRBD2 agrees at 7 bases. The sequenced material came from blood. The TCR originated in a woman under 30 in good health. In DNA, the CDR3 is TGCGCCAGCAGCTTGGGGCGGGAGTGGAATGAGCAGTTCCTC. It encodes CASSLGREWNEQFL.